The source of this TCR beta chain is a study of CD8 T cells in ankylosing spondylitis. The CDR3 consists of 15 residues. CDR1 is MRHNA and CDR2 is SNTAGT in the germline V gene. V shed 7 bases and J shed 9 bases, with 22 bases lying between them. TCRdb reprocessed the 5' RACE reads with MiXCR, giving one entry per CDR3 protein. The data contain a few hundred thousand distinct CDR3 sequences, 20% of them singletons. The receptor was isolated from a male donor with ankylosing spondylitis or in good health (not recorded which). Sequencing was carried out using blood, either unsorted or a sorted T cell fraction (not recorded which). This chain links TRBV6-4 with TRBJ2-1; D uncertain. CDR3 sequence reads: CASTVRVSGWGEQFF. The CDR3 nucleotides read TGTGCCAGCACAGTCCGGGTCTCCGGCTGGGGTGAGCAGTTCTTC.